This paragraph reports one T cell receptor beta chain. The antigen remains unidentified. The sample belongs to a study of shared clonotypes between healthy human individuals. General study findings and limits: Sharing across a few donors was seen in approximately 5.2% of naive CD4 clonotypes.

Sequencing used immunoSEQ multiplex PCR; TCRdb keeps in-frame clones, though not all of them. The table shows 2 million to 2.5 million clones, with around 95% occurring only once. The germline V and J ends were trimmed by 3 bases and 0 bases, with 5 bases remaining between them. The CDR3 has 13 residues. CDR1 is SGHRS and CDR2 is YFSETQ in the germline V gene. The sample comprised naive CD4+ T cells sorted from blood. The subset is: CD45RA+ positively selected. The rearrangement links TRBV5-1 to TRBJ2-3, with D unclear. This sequence was found in a man between 18 and 29 years old in good health. CDR3 protein: CASSYSSTDTQYF. The CDR3 coding sequence is TGCGCCAGCAGCTACTCTAGCACAGATACGCAGTATTTT.